A selection of T cell receptor beta chains follows, all from one sample in a study. TCRdb passed the 5' RACE reads through MiXCR, listing each CDR3 protein once. Of 7,000 to 9,000 distinct CDR3 sequences in the sample, around 50% are singletons; the top ten hold over 5%. The sequenced sample consisted of Tregs sorted from a lymph node. Every receptor here comes from a female donor with breast cancer. CDR3s include the opening cysteine and the closing phenylalanine or tryptophan. A D gene is named only where the DNA matches it firmly. Rows give clone size only sometimes, using once, few, many, or a class for an expanded clone.

J gene | D gene | V gene | CDR3 length | clone size | CDR3 protein | CDR3 DNA
TRBJ2-7 | TRBD2 | TRBV27 | 15 | NA | CASSFTSGRAYEQYF | TGTGCCAGCAGTTTTACTAGCGGGAGGGCCTACGAGCAGTACTTC
TRBJ1-2 | NA | TRBV5-5 | 12 | NA | CASSAGNYGYTF | TGTGCCAGCAGCGCTGGGAACTATGGCTACACCTTC
TRBJ1-2 | NA | TRBV7-2 | 13 | NA | CASSSYMAPGYTF | TGTGCCAGCAGCTCATACATGGCGCCTGGCTACACCTTC
TRBJ1-1 | NA | TRBV6-5 | 16 | few | CASSNFRRVILTEAFF | TGTGCCAGCAGTAACTTCCGACGGGTGATTCTGACTGAAGCTTTCTTT
TRBJ1-1 | TRBD1 | TRBV7-3 | 13 | few | CASSPGGRTEAFF | TGTGCCAGCTCACCAGGGGGCCGGACTGAAGCTTTCTTT
TRBJ1-5 | NA | TRBV6-2/TRBV6-3 | 15 | NA | CASSPRRNSNQPQHF | TGTGCCAGCAGTCCCCGACGGAATAGCAATCAGCCCCAGCATTTT
TRBJ2-2 | NA | TRBV6-5 | 12 | NA | CASNGGPGELFF | TGTGCCAGCAATGGGGGACCCGGGGAGCTGTTTTTT
TRBJ2-7 | TRBD1 | TRBV5-1 | 14 | few | CASSPTGGRYEQYF | TGCGCCAGCAGCCCGACAGGGGGCCGCTACGAGCAGTACTTC
TRBJ1-6 | TRBD1 | TRBV4-2 | 17 | NA | CASSQATGVYHNSPLHF | TGTGCCAGCAGCCAAGCGACAGGGGTATATCATAATTCACCCCTCCACTTT
TRBJ2-3 | NA | TRBV4-2 | 14 | once | CASSQGGGPDTQYF | TGTGCCAGCAGCCAAGGGGGGGGGCCAGATACGCAGTATTTT
TRBJ1-2 | NA | TRBV20-1 | 12 | NA | CSARSGVGGYTF | TGCAGTGCTAGGTCGGGGGTAGGTGGCTACACCTTC
TRBJ2-3 | NA | TRBV6-1 | 17 | few | CASSEEFGGLVTDTQYF | TGTGCCAGCAGTGAGGAATTTGGGGGGCTAGTCACAGATACGCAGTATTTT
TRBJ2-1 | NA | TRBV18 | 16 | NA | CASSPPDRTYYNEQFF | TGTGCCAGCTCACCTCCGGACAGAACTTACTACAATGAGCAGTTCTTC
TRBJ1-1 | NA | TRBV20-1 | 12 | few | CSAREGRSEAFF | TGCAGTGCTAGAGAAGGACGATCTGAAGCTTTCTTT
TRBJ2-7 | NA | TRBV20-1 | 13 | NA | CSARVAPNYEQYF | TGCAGTGCTAGAGTTGCGCCCAATTACGAGCAGTACTTC
TRBJ2-7 | NA | TRBV6-5 | 15 | few | CASSYSRTLTYEQYF | TGTGCCAGCAGTTACTCCAGGACCTTAACTTACGAGCAGTACTTC
TRBJ2-1 | NA | TRBV6-6 | 12 | NA | CASSPSRNEQFF | TGTGCCAGCAGCCCCAGCCGCAATGAGCAGTTCTTC
TRBJ2-5 | NA | TRBV6-5 | 13 | NA | CASNRQVEETQYF | TGTGCCAGCAATCGTCAAGTAGAAGAGACCCAGTACTTC
TRBJ2-7 | TRBD1 | TRBV9 | 16 | NA | CASMERRRGRSYEQYF | TGTGCCAGCATGGAGAGGCGCAGGGGGCGATCCTACGAGCAGTACTTC
TRBJ2-5 | NA | TRBV6-6 | 16 | NA | CASSDPGSKEGETQYF | TGTGCCAGCAGTGACCCCGGGTCAAAAGAGGGGGAGACCCAGTACTTC
TRBJ2-7 | TRBD1 | TRBV20-1 | 15 | few | CSARGRQGAMYEQYF | TGCAGTGCTAGAGGTCGACAGGGGGCGATGTACGAGCAGTACTTC
TRBJ1-1 | NA | TRBV20-1 | 15 | few | CSAPLGGLLNTEAFF | TGCAGTGCCCCGCTGGGGGGCCTGCTGAACACTGAAGCTTTCTTT
TRBJ1-2 | NA | TRBV4-3 | 14 | few | CASSQEGVNYGYTF | TGCGCCAGCAGCCAAGAGGGGGTTAACTATGGCTACACCTTC
TRBJ2-6 | NA | TRBV9 | 20 | NA | CASSEGSRGWGSSGANVLTF | TGTGCCAGCAGCGAGGGGAGTAGAGGATGGGGATCCTCTGGGGCCAACGTCCTGACTTTC
TRBJ2-5 | TRBD2 | TRBV20-1 | 14 | few | CSATGTSGAVTQYF | TGCAGTGCAACCGGGACTAGCGGCGCCGTGACCCAGTACTTC
TRBJ2-4 | NA | TRBV5-4 | 14 | NA | CASSLASSGNIQYF | TGTGCCAGCAGCTTGGCGTCTAGTGGAAACATTCAGTACTTC
TRBJ2-1 | NA | TRBV7-9 | 16 | NA | CASSKGGWGGHNEQFF | TGTGCCAGCAGCAAAGGGGGATGGGGGGGCCACAATGAGCAGTTCTTC
TRBJ2-3 | NA | TRBV15 | 16 | NA | CATSSQYSGSTDTQYF | TGTGCCACCAGCAGCCAGTATAGCGGAAGCACAGATACGCAGTATTTT
TRBJ1-2 | NA | TRBV7-9 | 16 | NA | CASSFTVADRRYGYTF | TGTGCCAGCAGTTTTACGGTTGCCGACAGGCGGTATGGCTACACCTTC
TRBJ2-1 | TRBD1 | TRBV6-2/TRBV6-3 | 17 | NA | CASRPILRQGRYNEQFF | TGTGCCAGCAGGCCAATACTACGACAGGGTAGATACAATGAGCAGTTCTTC
TRBJ2-1 | TRBD2 | TRBV5-6 | 17 | few | CASSLGRREWDYNEQFF | TGTGCCAGCAGCTTGGGTCGGCGGGAGTGGGACTACAATGAGCAGTTCTTC
TRBJ1-1 | TRBD1 | TRBV6-5 | 12 | NA | CASSSNRGEAFF | TGTGCCAGCAGCTCAAACAGGGGTGAAGCTTTCTTT
TRBJ2-4 | TRBD2 | TRBV20-1 | 14 | few | CSARESGSGNIQYF | TGCAGTGCTAGAGAGAGCGGGAGTGGGAACATTCAGTACTTC
TRBJ2-5 | TRBD1 | TRBV4-1 | 15 | few | CASSPRTGGEETQYF | TGCGCCAGCAGCCCCCGGACAGGGGGCGAAGAGACCCAGTACTTC